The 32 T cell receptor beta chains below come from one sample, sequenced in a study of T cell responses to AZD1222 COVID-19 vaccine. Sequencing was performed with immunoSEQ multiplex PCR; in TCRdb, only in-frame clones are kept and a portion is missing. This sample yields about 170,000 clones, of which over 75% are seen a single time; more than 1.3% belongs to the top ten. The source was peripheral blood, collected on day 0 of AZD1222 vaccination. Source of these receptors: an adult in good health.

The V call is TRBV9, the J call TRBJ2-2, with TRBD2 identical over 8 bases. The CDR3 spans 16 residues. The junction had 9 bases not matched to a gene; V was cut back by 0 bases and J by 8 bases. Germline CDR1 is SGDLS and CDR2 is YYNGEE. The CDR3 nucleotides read TGTGCCAGCAGCGTAGGGCCAGCGGGGGACCGTGGGGAGCTGTTTTTT. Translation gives CASSVGPAGDRGELFF.

The CDR3 loop is CASSMGDLYEQYF. The CDR3 nucleotides read TGTGCCAGTAGTATGGGGGATCTCTACGAGCAGTACTTC. V and J are TRBV19 and TRBJ2-7, with D perhaps assigned TRBD1 or TRBD2 (5 bases each). Trimming removed 3 bases from V and 3 bases from J, with 9 bases in between. This CDR3 contains 13 residues. Germline CDR1 LNHDA, CDR2 SQIVND (reference sequence). Using reference TRBV19 and TRBJ2-7 for the parts outside the CDR3, the full variable domain is DGGITQSPKYLFRKEGQNVTLSCEQNLNHDAMYWYRQDPGQGLRLIYYSQIVNDFQKGDIAEGYSVSREKKESFPLTVTSAQKNPTAFYLCASSMGDLYEQYFGPGTRLTVT.

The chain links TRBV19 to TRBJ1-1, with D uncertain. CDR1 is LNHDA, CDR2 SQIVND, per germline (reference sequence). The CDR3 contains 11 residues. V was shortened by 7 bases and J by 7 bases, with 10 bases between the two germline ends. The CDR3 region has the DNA TGTGCCAGTACGAACGTCATTGAAGCTTTCTTT. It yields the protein CASTNVIEAFF. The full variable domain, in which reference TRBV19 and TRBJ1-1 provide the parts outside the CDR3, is DGGITQSPKYLFRKEGQNVTLSCEQNLNHDAMYWYRQDPGQGLRLIYYSQIVNDFQKGDIAEGYSVSREKKESFPLTVTSAQKNPTAFYLCASTNVIEAFFGQGTRLTVV.

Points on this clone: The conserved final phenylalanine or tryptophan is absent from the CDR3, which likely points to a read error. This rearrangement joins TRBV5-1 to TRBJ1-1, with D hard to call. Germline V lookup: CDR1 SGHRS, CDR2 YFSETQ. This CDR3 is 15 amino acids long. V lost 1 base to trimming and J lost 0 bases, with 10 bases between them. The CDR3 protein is CASSLTVYMNTEAFS. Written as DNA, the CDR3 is TGCGCCAGCAGCTTGACGGTCTATATGAACACTGAAGCTTTCTCT.

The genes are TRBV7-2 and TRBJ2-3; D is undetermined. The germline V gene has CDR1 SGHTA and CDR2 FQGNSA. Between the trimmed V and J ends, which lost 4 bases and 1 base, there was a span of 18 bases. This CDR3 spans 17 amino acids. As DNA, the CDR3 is TGTGCCAGCAGCTCCGAACCCATTTTCGAGGGCACAGATACGCAGTATTTT. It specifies CASSSEPIFEGTDTQYF.

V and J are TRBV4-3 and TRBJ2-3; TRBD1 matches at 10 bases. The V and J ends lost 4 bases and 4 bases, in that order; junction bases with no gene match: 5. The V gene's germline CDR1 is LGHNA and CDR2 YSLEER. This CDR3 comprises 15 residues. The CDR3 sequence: CASSLSGQGSDTQYF. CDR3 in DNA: TGCGCCAGCAGCCTTTCGGGACAGGGGTCAGATACGCAGTATTTT.

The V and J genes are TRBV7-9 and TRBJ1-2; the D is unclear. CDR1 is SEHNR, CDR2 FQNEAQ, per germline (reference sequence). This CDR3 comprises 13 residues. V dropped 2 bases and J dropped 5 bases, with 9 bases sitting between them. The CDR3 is CASSLRDGYGYTF. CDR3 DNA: TGTGCCAGCAGCTTAAGGGATGGGTATGGCTACACCTTC.

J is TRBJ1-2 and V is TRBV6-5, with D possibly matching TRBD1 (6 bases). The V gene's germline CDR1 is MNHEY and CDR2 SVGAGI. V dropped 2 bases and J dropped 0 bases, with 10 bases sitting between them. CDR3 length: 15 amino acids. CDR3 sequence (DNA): TGTGCCAGCAGTTACGAAGGGACACCTAACTATGGCTACACCTTC. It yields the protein CASSYEGTPNYGYTF.

CDR3 nucleotide sequence: TGTGCCAGCAGGATGGACAGAAGACCGAATTCACCCCTCCACTTT. Its protein product is CASRMDRRPNSPLHF. V and J are TRBV27 and TRBJ1-6, with D possibly matching TRBD1 (6 bases). The germline gives CDR1 MNHEY, CDR2 SMNVEV (reference sequence). The CDR3 runs 15 residues. Trimming pared 6 bases from V and 7 bases from J, leaving 16 bases between.

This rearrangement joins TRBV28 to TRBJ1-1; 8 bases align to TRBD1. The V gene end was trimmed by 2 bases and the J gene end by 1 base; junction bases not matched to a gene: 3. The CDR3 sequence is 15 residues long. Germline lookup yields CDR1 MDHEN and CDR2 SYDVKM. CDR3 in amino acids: CASSLGTGWNTEAFF. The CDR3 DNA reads TGTGCCAGCAGTTTAGGGACAGGTTGGAACACTGAAGCTTTCTTT.

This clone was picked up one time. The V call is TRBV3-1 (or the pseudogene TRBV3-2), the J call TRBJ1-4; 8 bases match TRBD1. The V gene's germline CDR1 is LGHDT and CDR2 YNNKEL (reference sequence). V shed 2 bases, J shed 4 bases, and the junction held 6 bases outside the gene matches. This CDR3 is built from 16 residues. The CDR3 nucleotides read TGTGCCAGCAGCCAAAATTACAGGGGGGATAATGAAAAACTGTTTTTT. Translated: CASSQNYRGDNEKLFF.

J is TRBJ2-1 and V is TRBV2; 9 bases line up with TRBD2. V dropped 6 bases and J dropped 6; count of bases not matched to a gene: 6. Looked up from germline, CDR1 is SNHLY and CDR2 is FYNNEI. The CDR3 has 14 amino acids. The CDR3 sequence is CASRAGLAVNEQFF. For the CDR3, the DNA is TGTGCCAGCAGGGCGGGACTAGCCGTCAATGAGCAGTTCTTC.

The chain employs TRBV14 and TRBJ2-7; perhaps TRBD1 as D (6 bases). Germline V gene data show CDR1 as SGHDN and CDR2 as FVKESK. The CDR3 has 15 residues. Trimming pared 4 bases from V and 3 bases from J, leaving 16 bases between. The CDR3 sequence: CASSRLQGSGYEQYF. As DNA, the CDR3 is TGTGCCAGCAGCCGACTTCAGGGGAGCGGCTACGAGCAGTACTTC.

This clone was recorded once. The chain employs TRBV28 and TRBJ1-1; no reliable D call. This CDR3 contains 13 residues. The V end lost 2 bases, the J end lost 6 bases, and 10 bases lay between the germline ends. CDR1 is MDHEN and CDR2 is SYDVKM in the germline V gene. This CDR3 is CASSLGVLAEAFF. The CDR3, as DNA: TGTGCCAGCAGTTTAGGGGTACTGGCTGAAGCTTTCTTT. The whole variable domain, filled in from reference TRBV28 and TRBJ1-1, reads DVKVTQSSRYLVKRTGEKVFLECVQDMDHENMFWYRQDPGLGLRLIYFSYDVKMKEKGDIPEGYSVSREKKERFSLILESASTNQTSMYLCASSLGVLAEAFFGQGTRLTVV.

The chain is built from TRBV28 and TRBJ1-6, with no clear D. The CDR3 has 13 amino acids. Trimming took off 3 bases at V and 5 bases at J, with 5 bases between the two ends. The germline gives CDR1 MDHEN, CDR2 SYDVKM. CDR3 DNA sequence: TGTGCCAGCAGTTTCTCGGATAATTCACCCCTCCACTTT. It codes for CASSFSDNSPLHF.

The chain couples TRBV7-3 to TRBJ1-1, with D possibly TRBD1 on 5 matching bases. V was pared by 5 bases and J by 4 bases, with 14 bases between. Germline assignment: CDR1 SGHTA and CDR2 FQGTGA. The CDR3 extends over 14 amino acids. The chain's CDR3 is CASSLTPDSTEAFF. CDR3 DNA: TGTGCCAGCAGCCTCACCCCCGACAGCACTGAAGCTTTCTTT.

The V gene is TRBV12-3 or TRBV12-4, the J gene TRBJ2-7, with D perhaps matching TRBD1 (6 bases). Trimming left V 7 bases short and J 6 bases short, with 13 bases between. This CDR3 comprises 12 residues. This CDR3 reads CASTTGYGEQYF. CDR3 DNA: TGTGCCAGCACCACAGGGTATGGCGAGCAGTACTTC.

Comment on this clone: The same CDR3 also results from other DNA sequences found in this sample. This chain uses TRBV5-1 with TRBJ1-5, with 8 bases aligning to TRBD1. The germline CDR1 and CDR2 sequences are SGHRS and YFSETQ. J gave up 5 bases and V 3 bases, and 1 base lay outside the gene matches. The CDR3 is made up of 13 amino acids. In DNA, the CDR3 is TGCGCCAGCAGCTCACAGGGGGATCAGCCCCAGCATTTT. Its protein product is CASSSQGDQPQHF.

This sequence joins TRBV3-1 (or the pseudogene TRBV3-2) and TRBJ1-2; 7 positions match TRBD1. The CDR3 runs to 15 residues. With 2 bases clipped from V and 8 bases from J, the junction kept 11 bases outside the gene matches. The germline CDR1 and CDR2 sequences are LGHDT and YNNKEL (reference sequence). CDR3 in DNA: TGTGCCAGCAGCCAAACAGGGGACCACCTTAGCGGCTACACCTTC. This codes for CASSQTGDHLSGYTF.

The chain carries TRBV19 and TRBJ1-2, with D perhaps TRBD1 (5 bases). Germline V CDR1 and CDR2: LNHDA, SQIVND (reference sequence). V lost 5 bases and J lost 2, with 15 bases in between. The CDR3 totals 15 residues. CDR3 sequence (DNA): TGTGCCAGTAGTGGGGCTTCTAAAACCAACTATGGCTACACCTTC. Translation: CASSGASKTNYGYTF.

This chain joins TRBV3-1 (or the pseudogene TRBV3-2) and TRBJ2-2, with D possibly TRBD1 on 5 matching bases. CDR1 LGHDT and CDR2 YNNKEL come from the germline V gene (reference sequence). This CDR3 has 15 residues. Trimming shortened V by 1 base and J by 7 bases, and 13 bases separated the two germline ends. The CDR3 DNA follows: TGTGCCAGCAGCCAAGGACAGAACCTCGGCGGGGAGCTGTTTTTT. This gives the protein CASSQGQNLGGELFF.

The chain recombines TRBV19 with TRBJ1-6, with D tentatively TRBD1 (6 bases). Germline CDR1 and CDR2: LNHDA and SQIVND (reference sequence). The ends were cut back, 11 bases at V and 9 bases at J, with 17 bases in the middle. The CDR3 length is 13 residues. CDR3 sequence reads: CASKQGGASPLHF. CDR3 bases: TGTGCCTCAAAACAGGGTGGGGCTTCACCCCTCCACTTT.

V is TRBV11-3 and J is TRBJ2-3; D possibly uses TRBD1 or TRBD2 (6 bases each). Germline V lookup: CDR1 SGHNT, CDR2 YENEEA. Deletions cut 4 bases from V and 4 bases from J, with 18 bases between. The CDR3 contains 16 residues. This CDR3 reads CASSSTFKGGPDTQYF. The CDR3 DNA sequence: TGTGCCAGCAGCTCCACCTTTAAGGGGGGCCCAGATACGCAGTATTTT.

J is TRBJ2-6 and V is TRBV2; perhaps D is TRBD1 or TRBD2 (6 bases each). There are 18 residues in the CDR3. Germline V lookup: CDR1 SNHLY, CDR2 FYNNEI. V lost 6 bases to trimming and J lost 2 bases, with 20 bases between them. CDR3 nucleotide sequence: TGTGCCAGCAGCGCGGATGTGGGGGGCGCAGCTGGGGCCAACGTCCTGACTTTC. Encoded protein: CASSADVGGAAGANVLTF. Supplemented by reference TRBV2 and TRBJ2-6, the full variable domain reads EPEVTQTPSHQVTQMGQEVILRCVPISNHLYFYWYRQILGQKVEFLVSFYNNEISEKSEIFDDQFSVERPDGSNFTLKIRSTKLEDSAMYFCASSADVGGAAGANVLTFGAGSRLTVL.

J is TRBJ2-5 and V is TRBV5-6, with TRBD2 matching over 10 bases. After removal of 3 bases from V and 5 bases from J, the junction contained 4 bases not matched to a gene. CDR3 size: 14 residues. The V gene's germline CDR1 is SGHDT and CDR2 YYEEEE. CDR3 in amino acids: CASSWGLAFETQYF. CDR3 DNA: TGTGCCAGCAGCTGGGGACTAGCGTTTGAGACCCAGTACTTC.

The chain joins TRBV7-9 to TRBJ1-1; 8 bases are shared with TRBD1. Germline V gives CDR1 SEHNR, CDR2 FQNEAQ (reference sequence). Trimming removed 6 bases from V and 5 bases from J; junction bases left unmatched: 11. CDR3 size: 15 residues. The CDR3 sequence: CASSLGQGAKTEAFF. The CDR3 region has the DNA TGTGCCAGCAGTCTGGGGCAGGGGGCAAAGACTGAAGCTTTCTTT.

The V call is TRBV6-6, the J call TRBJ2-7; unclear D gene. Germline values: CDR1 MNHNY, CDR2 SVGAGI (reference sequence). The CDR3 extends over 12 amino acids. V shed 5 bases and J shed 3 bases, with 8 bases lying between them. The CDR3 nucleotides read TGTGCCAGCAGTCAGGACGGCTACGAGCAGTACTTC. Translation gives CASSQDGYEQYF.

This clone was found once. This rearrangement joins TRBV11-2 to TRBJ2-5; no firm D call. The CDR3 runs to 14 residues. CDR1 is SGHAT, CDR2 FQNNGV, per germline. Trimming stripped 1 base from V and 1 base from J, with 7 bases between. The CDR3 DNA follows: TGTGCCAGCAGCTTAGGCCGGGCCCAAGAGACCCAGTACTTC. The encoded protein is CASSLGRAQETQYF.

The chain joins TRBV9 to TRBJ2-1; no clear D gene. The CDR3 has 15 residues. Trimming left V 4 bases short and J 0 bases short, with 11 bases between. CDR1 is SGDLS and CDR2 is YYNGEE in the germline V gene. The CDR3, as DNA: TGTGCCAGCAGCAAAGACTCGAGCTCCTACAATGAGCAGTTCTTC. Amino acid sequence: CASSKDSSSYNEQFF.

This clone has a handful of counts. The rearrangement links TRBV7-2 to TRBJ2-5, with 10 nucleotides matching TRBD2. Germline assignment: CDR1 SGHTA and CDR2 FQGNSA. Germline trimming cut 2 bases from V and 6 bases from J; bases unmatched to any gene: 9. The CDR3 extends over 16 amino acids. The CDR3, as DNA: TGTGCCAGCAGCTTAAACACCGGGACTAGCGACCAGACCCAGTACTTC. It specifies CASSLNTGTSDQTQYF. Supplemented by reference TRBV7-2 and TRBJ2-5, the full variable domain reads GAGVSQSPSNKVTEKGKDVELRCDPISGHTALYWYRQSLGQGLEFLIYFQGNSAPDKSGLPSDRFSAERTGGSVSTLTIQRTQQEDSAVYLCASSLNTGTSDQTQYFGPGTRLLVL.

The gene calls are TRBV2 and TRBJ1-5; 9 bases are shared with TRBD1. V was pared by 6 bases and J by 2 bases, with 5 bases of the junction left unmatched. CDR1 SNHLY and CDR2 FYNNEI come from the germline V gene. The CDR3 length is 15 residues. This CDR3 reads CASRQGASGNQPQHF. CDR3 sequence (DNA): TGTGCCAGCAGACAGGGGGCGTCTGGCAATCAGCCCCAGCATTTT.

DNA of the CDR3: TGCGCCAGCAGCTGGACTCGGGGTGGCACTGAAGCTTTCTTT. Protein: CASSWTRGGTEAFF. The J gene is TRBJ1-1, the V gene TRBV5-1; D gene ambiguous. The germline gives CDR1 SGHRS, CDR2 YFSETQ. Trimming cost V 3 bases and J 4 bases, with 13 bases left between them. The CDR3 loop spans 14 amino acids.